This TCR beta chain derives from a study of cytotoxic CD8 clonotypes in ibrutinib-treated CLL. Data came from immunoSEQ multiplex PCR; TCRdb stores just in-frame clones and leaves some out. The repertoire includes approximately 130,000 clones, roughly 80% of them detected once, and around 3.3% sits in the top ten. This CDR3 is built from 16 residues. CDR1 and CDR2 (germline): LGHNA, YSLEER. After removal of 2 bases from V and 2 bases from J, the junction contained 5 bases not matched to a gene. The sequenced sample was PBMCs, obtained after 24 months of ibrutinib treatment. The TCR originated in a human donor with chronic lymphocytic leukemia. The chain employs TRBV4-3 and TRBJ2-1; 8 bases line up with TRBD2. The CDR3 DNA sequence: TGCGCCAGCAGCCAAACGGGGGGGCCAACCTACAATGAGCAGTTCTTC. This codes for CASSQTGGPTYNEQFF.